This T cell receptor (beta chain) was found in a study of blood T cell repertoires in COVID-19. This clone was seen just once. This CDR3 is built from 15 residues. Germline lookup yields CDR1 SGHRS and CDR2 YFSETQ. Trimming left V 6 bases short and J 0 bases short, with 12 bases between. The authors' processing: By means of reference gene primer amplification, nucleated cell counts were estimated. The protocol was immunoSEQ multiplex PCR, while the TCRdb copy is restricted to in-frame clones and leaves out a portion. The V and J calls and clone size are taken from that table; D and trimming were inferred from the DNA. In the table there are 230,000 or so clones, about four fifths of which are singletons. Enrolment of Seattle patients took place during active infection, and they were followed longitudinally.

Specimen: peripheral blood. The rearrangement joins TRBV5-1 to TRBJ1-4; D uncertain. The sequence came from a woman aged 80 or over with COVID-19, enrolled during active disease. CDR3 DNA: TGCGCCAGCACCACCTCCGGAGCAACTAATGAAAAACTGTTTTTT. Its protein product is CASTTSGATNEKLFF. Combining the CDR3 with reference TRBV5-1 and TRBJ1-4 gives the whole variable domain KAGVTQTPRYLIKTRGQQVTLSCSPISGHRSVSWYQQTPGQGLQFLFEYFSETQRNKGNFPGRFSGRQFSNSRSEMNVSTLELGDSALYLCASTTSGATNEKLFFGSGTQLSVL.